This is a list of T cell receptor beta chains from one sample in a study of regulatory T cells. Produced via immunoSEQ multiplex PCR; TCRdb's table is partial and in-frame only. The table lists a few thousand clones, roughly 80% of them singletons. Specimen: CD8+ T cells sorted from blood. These TCRs come from a child under 18 with CD3G deficiency. The CDR3 runs from the conserved cysteine through the conserved F or W. Each record gives: V gene, D gene, J gene, clone size, CDR3 DNA, CDR3 protein. D genes are given only for firm matches. Some rows have no size entry. The others give once, few or many, or a class for an expanded clone.

>TRBV11-2|-|TRBJ2-2|-
TGTGCCAGCAGCCTAGGGTCCGCCGGGGAGCTGTTTTTT
CASSLGSAGELFF
>TRBV6-1|TRBD2|TRBJ2-1|-
TGTGCCAGCAGGGGACTAGCGGGAGCCTATGAGCAGTTCTTC
CASRGLAGAYEQFF
>TRBV19|-|TRBJ2-1|-
TGTGCCAGTAGAGGAGGGAATGAGCAGTTCTTC
CASRGGNEQFF
>TRBV7-3|-|TRBJ2-6|-
TGTGCCAGCAGCGGAACGACACGCTTACAAAGTCGGGCCAACGTCCTGACTTTC
CASSGTTRLQSRANVLTF
>TRBV19|-|TRBJ1-1|once
TGTGCCACCCGCCGAGGCACTGAAGCTTTCTTT
CATRRGTEAFF
>TRBV28|-|TRBJ2-3|-
TGTGCCAGCAGTTTCTCGGGGACTCCGCAGGATACGCAGTATTTT
CASSFSGTPQDTQYF
>TRBV6-1|TRBD2|TRBJ2-7|once
TGTGCCAGCAGTGGACTAGCGGGGGGCCCCGTGGAGCAGTACTTC
CASSGLAGGPVEQYF
>TRBV28|TRBD2|TRBJ2-7|-
TGTGCCAGCAGTTTCGGGAGGAAGAACGAGCAGTACTTC
CASSFGRKNEQYF
>TRBV28|-|TRBJ2-1|few
TGTGCCAGCAGTTTTGGAGACAATGAGCAGTTCTTC
CASSFGDNEQFF
>TRBV5-1|-|TRBJ1-1|-
TGCGCCAGCAGCTTGGACAACACTGAAGCTTTCTTT
CASSLDNTEAFF
>TRBV6-5|TRBD1|TRBJ1-1|-
TGTGCCAGCAGTTTCGGACAGGGAACACTGAACACTGAAGCTTTCTTT
CASSFGQGTLNTEAFF
>TRBV7-8|-|TRBJ2-3|-
TGTGCCAGCAGCTTAGACCCAGCGACCAGCACAGATACGCAGTATTTT
CASSLDPATSTDTQYF
>TRBV6-1|-|TRBJ2-7|-
TGTGCCAGCAGTGAATTTTTCGTCACTGGCGAGCAGTACTTC
CASSEFFVTGEQYF
>TRBV27|-|TRBJ2-7|-
TGTGCCAGCAGCCCTCTTCGGGGGGCGAACGAGCAGTACTTC
CASSPLRGANEQYF
>TRBV7-8|-|TRBJ2-6|once
TGTGCCAGCAGCTTAGTAGGGGGGATCTCTGGGGCCAACGTCCTGACTTTC
CASSLVGGISGANVLTF
>TRBV4-1|TRBD1|TRBJ2-7|once
TGCGCCAGCAGCCCATGGGACAGGGAGGGATCCGAGCAGTACTTC
CASSPWDREGSEQYF
>TRBV11-2|-|TRBJ2-7|-
TGTGCCAGCAGCCTGGGCCGGGGAGTGGGCTACGAGCAGTACTTC
CASSLGRGVGYEQYF
>TRBV28|TRBD2|TRBJ2-3|-
TGTGCCAGCAGTTTACTGCTAGCGGACCGGGGGGATACGCAGTATTTT
CASSLLLADRGDTQYF
>TRBV7-9|-|TRBJ1-4|-
TGTGCCAGCAGCTTAGGTCTGACCTTAGAAGCAACTAATGAAAAACTGTTTTTT
CASSLGLTLEATNEKLFF
>TRBV6-1|-|TRBJ2-6|-
TGTGCCAGCAGTGAAATGTTCGGGCAACCGTCTGGGGCCAACGTCCTGACTTTC
CASSEMFGQPSGANVLTF
>TRBV28|-|TRBJ2-7|-
TGTGCCAGCAGTTTTCCAGGAAGCGAGCAGTACTTC
CASSFPGSEQYF
>TRBV6-1|-|TRBJ1-2|-
TGTGCCAGCAGTGTGTGGGGGGGCGCGAACTATGGCTACACCTTC
CASSVWGGANYGYTF
>TRBV7-9|TRBD2|TRBJ2-1|once
TGTGCCAGCAAGGGGGTCGGGACTAGCGGGAGAGATGAGCAGTTCTTC
CASKGVGTSGRDEQFF
>TRBV19|-|TRBJ1-2|-
TGTGCCAGTAGCGCTAAGGGGGTTTCTGGCTACACCTTC
CASSAKGVSGYTF
>TRBV6-6|-|TRBJ1-1|-
TGTGCCAGCAGTTACGAGCCGCTGAACACTGAAGCTTTCTTT
CASSYEPLNTEAFF
>TRBV28|-|TRBJ1-6|few
TGTGCCAGCAGTTTCGGGGGGAGCTCCTATAATTCACCCCTCCACTTT
CASSFGGSSYNSPLHF
>TRBV6-1|-|TRBJ2-7|-
TGTGCCAGCAGCGTAGGGGGGGCCTACGAGCAGTACTTC
CASSVGGAYEQYF
>TRBV4-1|TRBD2|TRBJ2-7|-
TGCGCCAGCAGCCAAGATCCTAGCGGGGTCTACGAGCAGTACTTC
CASSQDPSGVYEQYF
>TRBV28|-|TRBJ1-2|once
TGTGCCAGCAGTTCATTCCCGGGAAGGGATGGCTACACCTTC
CASSSFPGRDGYTF
>TRBV19|-|TRBJ1-1|-
TGTGCCAGTAGTATAGATGGTACAGGCCTGATGAACACTGAAGCTTTCTTT
CASSIDGTGLMNTEAFF
>TRBV7-9|-|TRBJ2-3|-
TGTGCCAGCAGCTTAGAAGGGGGAACAGATACGCAGTATTTT
CASSLEGGTDTQYF
>TRBV5-1|TRBD2|TRBJ2-1|-
TGCGCCAGCAGCTTGGCTAGCGGCCCCTACAATGAGCAGTTCTTC
CASSLASGPYNEQFF
>TRBV4-1|TRBD1|TRBJ1-1|-
TGCGCCAGCAGCCAAGATTACGCAGGGGGCGGTGGTGGGGTGAACACTGAAGCTTTCTTT
CASSQDYAGGGGGVNTEAFF
>TRBV7-8|-|TRBJ2-7|-
TGTGCCAGCAGCTTAGGTCAGAACGAGCAGTACTTC
CASSLGQNEQYF
>TRBV6-1|-|TRBJ2-2|few
TGTGCCAGCAGCTACATTAACACCGGGGAGCTGTTTTTT
CASSYINTGELFF
>TRBV28|TRBD1|TRBJ1-3|-
TGTGCCAGCAGTCAAACCGGGACAGGGTTGGGAAACACCATATATTTT
CASSQTGTGLGNTIYF
>TRBV27|-|TRBJ2-7|-
TGTGCCAGCAGTTTAGGAACCTACGAGCAGTACTTC
CASSLGTYEQYF